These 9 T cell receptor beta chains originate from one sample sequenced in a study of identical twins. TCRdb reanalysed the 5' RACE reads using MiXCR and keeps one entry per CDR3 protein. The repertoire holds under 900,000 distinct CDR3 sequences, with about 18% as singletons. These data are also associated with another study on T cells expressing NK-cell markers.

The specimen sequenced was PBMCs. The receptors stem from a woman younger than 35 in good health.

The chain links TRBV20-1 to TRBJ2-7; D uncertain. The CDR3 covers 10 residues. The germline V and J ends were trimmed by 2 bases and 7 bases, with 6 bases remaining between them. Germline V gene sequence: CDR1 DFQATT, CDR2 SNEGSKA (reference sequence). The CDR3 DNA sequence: TGCAGTGCTAGAATGCGTGAGCAGTACTTC. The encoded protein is CSARMREQYF.

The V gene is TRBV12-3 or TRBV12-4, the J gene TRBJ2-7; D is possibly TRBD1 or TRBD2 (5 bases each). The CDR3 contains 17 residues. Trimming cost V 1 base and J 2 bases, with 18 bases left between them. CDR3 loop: CASSLGHGAYPTYEQYF. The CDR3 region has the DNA TGTGCCAGCAGTTTAGGCCACGGGGCCTACCCCACCTACGAGCAGTACTTC.

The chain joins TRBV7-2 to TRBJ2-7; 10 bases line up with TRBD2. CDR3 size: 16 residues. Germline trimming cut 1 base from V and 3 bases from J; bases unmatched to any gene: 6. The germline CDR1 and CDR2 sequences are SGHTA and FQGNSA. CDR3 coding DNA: TGTGCCAGCAGCTTAGTTGTAACTAGCGGGATCTACGAGCAGTACTTC. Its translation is CASSLVVTSGIYEQYF.

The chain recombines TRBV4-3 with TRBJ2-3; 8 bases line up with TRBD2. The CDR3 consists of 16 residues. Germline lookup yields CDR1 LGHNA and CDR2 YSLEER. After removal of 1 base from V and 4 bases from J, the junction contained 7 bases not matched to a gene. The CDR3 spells CASSQAYSGTSDTQYF. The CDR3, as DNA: TGCGCCAGCAGCCAAGCATATAGCGGGACTTCAGATACGCAGTATTTT.

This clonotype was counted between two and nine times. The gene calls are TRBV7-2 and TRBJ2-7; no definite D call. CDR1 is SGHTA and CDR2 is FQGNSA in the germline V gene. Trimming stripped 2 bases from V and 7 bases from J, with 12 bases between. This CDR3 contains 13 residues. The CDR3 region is CASSLIPTSEQYF. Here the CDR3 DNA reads TGTGCCAGCAGCTTAATCCCAACTTCAGAGCAGTACTTC.

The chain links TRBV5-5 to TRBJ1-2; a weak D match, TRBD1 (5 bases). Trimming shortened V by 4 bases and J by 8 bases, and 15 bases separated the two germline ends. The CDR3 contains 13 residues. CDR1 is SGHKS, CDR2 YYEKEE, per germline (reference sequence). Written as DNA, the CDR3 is TGTGCCAGCAGCGGTCCGGGACTTGGAGGCTACACCTTC. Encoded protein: CASSGPGLGGYTF.

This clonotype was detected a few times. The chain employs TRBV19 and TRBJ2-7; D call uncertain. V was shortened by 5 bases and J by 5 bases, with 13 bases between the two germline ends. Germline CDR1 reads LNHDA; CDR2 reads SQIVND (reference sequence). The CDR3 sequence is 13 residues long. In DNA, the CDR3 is TGTGCCAGTAGTCTGACCACATGGGACGAGCAGTACTTC. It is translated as CASSLTTWDEQYF. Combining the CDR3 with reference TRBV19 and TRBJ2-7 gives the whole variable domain DGGITQSPKYLFRKEGQNVTLSCEQNLNHDAMYWYRQDPGQGLRLIYYSQIVNDFQKGDIAEGYSVSREKKESFPLTVTSAQKNPTAFYLCASSLTTWDEQYFGPGTRLTVT.

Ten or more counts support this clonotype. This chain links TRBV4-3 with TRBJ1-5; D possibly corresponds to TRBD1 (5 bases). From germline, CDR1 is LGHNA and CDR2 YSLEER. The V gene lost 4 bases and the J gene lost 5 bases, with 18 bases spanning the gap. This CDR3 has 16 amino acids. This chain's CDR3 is CASSLELGAGDQPQHF. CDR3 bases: TGCGCCAGCAGCCTTGAACTTGGGGCGGGGGATCAGCCCCAGCATTTT.

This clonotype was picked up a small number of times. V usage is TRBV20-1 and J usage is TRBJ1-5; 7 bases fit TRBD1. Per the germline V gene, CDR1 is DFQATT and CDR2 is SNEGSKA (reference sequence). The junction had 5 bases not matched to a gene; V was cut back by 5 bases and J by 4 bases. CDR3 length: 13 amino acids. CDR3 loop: CSASGQRNQPQHF. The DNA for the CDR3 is TGCAGTGCTTCGGGACAGAGAAATCAGCCCCAGCATTTT.